Below are 21 T cell receptor beta chains sequenced from a single sample in a study of technical replicates of blood from a handful of donors. This table comes from immunoSEQ multiplex PCR, and its TCRdb copy is limited to in-frame clones, with some not included. The table has roughly 92,000 clones, approximately 95% seen once; the top ten hold about 0.3%. Source material: T cells isolated from PBMCs. The receptors originated from a human donor in good health.

J is TRBJ2-5 and V is TRBV5-6, with D tentatively TRBD2 (5 bases). With 1 base removed from V and 3 bases from J, the gap between germline ends came to 22 bases. Germline CDR1 SGHDT, CDR2 YYEEEE. The CDR3 totals 18 residues. This CDR3 is CASSLNPGKRTLKETQYF. In DNA, the CDR3 is TGTGCCAGCAGCTTGAACCCGGGGAAAAGGACCTTAAAAGAGACCCAGTACTTC.

DNA for the CDR3: TGTGCCAGCAGCCCTACCTTGGATACGCAGTATTTT. Translating it yields CASSPTLDTQYF. The chain links TRBV6-5 to TRBJ2-3; no definite D call. Germline CDR1 MNHEY, CDR2 SVGAGI. The CDR3 has 12 residues. Deletions cut 6 bases from V and 6 bases from J, with 10 bases between.

The chain links TRBV19 to TRBJ2-1; 9 nucleotides align to TRBD1. There are 17 residues in the CDR3. From germline, CDR1 is LNHDA and CDR2 SQIVND (reference sequence). V lost 2 bases to trimming and J lost 7 bases; unmatched junction nucleotides: 12. CDR3 loop: CASSITQTGGFGNEQFF. As DNA, the CDR3 is TGTGCCAGTAGTATAACACAGACAGGGGGGTTTGGGAATGAGCAGTTCTTC.

V and J are TRBV5-5 and TRBJ2-1; D gene unclear. Germline-derived CDR1 and CDR2 are SGHKS and YYEKEE (reference sequence). V was pared by 3 bases and J by 6 bases, with 4 bases between. The CDR3 has 11 amino acids. CDR3 in DNA: TGTGCCAGCAGCTGGGCCAATGAGCAGTTCTTC. Its translation: CASSWANEQFF.

The sample holds one count of this clone. The rearrangement links TRBV7-3 to TRBJ2-1, with TRBD2 matching over 8 bases. The CDR3 loop spans 15 amino acids. V gave up 1 base and J gave up 6 bases; unmatched junction bases: 5. Per the germline V gene, CDR1 is SGHTA and CDR2 is FQGTGA. The CDR3 DNA is TGTGCCAGCAGCTTAAGTAGCGGGGTGTTCAATGAGCAGTTCTTC. Its translation: CASSLSSGVFNEQFF. Drawing the rest from reference TRBV7-3 and TRBJ2-1, the complete variable domain is GAGVSQTPSNKVTEKGKYVELRCDPISGHTALYWYRQSLGQGPEFLIYFQGTGAADDSGLPNDRFFAVRPEGSVSTLKIQRTERGDSAVYLCASSLSSGVFNEQFFGPGTRLTVL.

The DNA of the CDR3 is TGCAGCGTCCTACAGCAATTTACCGGGGAGCTGTTTTTT. Its translation is CSVLQQFTGELFF. The rearrangement joins TRBV29-1 to TRBJ2-2; D remains unclear. Germline V gene lookup returns CDR1 SQVTM and CDR2 ANQGSEA. V lost 6 bases, J lost 5 bases, and 13 bases lay in between. The CDR3 spans 13 residues.

The CDR3 region has the DNA TGTGCCTGGAGTGTACGTGGTGGGTGGGAGACACCCACCGGGGAGCTGTTTTTT. This gives the protein CAWSVRGGWETPTGELFF. The chain links TRBV30 to TRBJ2-2, with a weak D call TRBD2 (5 bases). Germline V gene data show CDR1 as GTSNPN and CDR2 as SVGIG (reference sequence). This CDR3 has 18 residues. V dropped 0 bases and J dropped 4 bases, with 21 bases sitting between them.

This chain links TRBV7-9 with TRBJ2-3; D is unresolved. The length of the CDR3 is 12 residues. Germline V gene sequence: CDR1 SEHNR, CDR2 FQNEAQ (reference sequence). Trimming left V 5 bases short and J 6 bases short, with 9 bases between. The CDR3: CASSPPGDTQYF. As DNA, the CDR3 is TGTGCCAGCAGCCCCCCGGGTGATACGCAGTATTTT.

The genes are TRBV25-1 and TRBJ2-5, with unresolved D. V was cut by 3 bases and J by 5 bases, with 16 bases left in between. CDR3 length: 15 amino acids. Germline V gene lookup returns CDR1 MGHDK and CDR2 SYGVNS. CDR3: CASSDPPGDMETQYF. The CDR3 nucleotides are TGTGCCAGCAGTGACCCCCCCGGAGATATGGAGACCCAGTACTTC.

V is TRBV27 and J is TRBJ1-4, with no clear D. The ends were cut back, 0 bases at V and 10 bases at J, with 9 bases in the middle. CDR3 length equals 13 residues. Germline assignment: CDR1 MNHEY and CDR2 SMNVEV (reference sequence). The CDR3 reads CASSLSANRKLFF. CDR3 nucleotides: TGTGCCAGCAGTTTATCGGCTAACAGAAAACTGTTTTTT.

CDR3 coding DNA: TGTGCCAGCAGGGATGGGACAGGGGGCAATCAGCCCCAGCATTTT. Translation gives CASRDGTGGNQPQHF. The rearrangement uses TRBV2 and TRBJ1-5; TRBD1 matches 10 bases. Germline loops: CDR1 SNHLY, CDR2 FYNNEI. The length of the CDR3 is 15 residues. V lost 6 bases to trimming and J lost 2 bases; unmatched junction nucleotides: 4.

V and J are TRBV7-6 and TRBJ1-2; D unresolved. CDR1 is SGHVS and CDR2 is FNYEAQ in the germline V gene. V was trimmed by 5 bases and J by 2 bases, leaving 9 bases between them. The CDR3 is 13 residues long. The CDR3 sequence is CASSPNTNYGYTF. As DNA, the CDR3 is TGTGCCAGCAGCCCGAACACCAACTATGGCTACACCTTC.

The chain carries TRBV19 and TRBJ2-7, with TRBD2 identical over 9 bases. With 3 bases clipped from V and 2 bases from J, the junction kept 5 bases outside the gene matches. Germline V gene data show CDR1 as LNHDA and CDR2 as SQIVND (reference sequence). This CDR3 comprises 15 residues. CDR3 sequence (DNA): TGTGCCAGTAGTATCCTAGCGGGAACCCCCTACGAGCAGTACTTC. This translates into CASSILAGTPYEQYF.

V is TRBV29-1 and J is TRBJ2-3; D not resolved. Germline values: CDR1 SQVTM, CDR2 ANQGSEA. The V end was cut by 4 bases, the J end by 0 bases, with 2 bases between. This CDR3 has 11 residues. CDR3 DNA sequence: TGCAGCGTTGTAAGCACAGATACGCAGTATTTT. It translates to CSVVSTDTQYF.

The chain has TRBV14 and TRBJ2-5; TRBD2 matches 10 bases. Germline loops: CDR1 SGHDN, CDR2 FVKESK. The CDR3 consists of 14 residues. V lost 4 bases and J lost 4; bases outside the gene matches: 3. The CDR3 sequence: CASSPLAGVETQYF. The CDR3 coding sequence is TGTGCCAGCAGCCCCCTAGCGGGAGTAGAGACCCAGTACTTC.

The J gene is TRBJ2-2, the V gene TRBV5-1, with D uncertain. In germline, CDR1 is SGHRS, CDR2 YFSETQ. The CDR3 contains 12 residues. V dropped 7 bases and J dropped 4 bases, with 8 bases sitting between them. CDR3 amino acids: CASRRGTGELFF. The CDR3 coding sequence is TGCGCCAGCCGCAGAGGCACCGGGGAGCTGTTTTTT.

This chain uses TRBV19 with TRBJ2-4; D perhaps matches TRBD1 (5 bases). Germline CDR1 reads LNHDA; CDR2 reads SQIVND (reference sequence). V was cut by 6 bases and J by 0 bases, with 15 bases left in between. The CDR3 is made up of 16 amino acids. CDR3 nucleotide sequence: TGTGCCAGTAGCAAACTATTAGGGGTAGCCAAAAACATTCAGTACTTC. This codes for CASSKLLGVAKNIQYF.

The chain links TRBV27 to TRBJ2-1; 13 bases are shared with TRBD2. After removal of 5 bases from V and 10 bases from J, the junction contained 14 bases not matched to a gene. The CDR3 has 17 amino acids. Germline CDR1 reads MNHEY; CDR2 reads SMNVEV (reference sequence). The CDR3 DNA reads as TGTGCCAGCAGTCTACTGGAACTAGCGGGGGGGCCTAGGGAGCAGTTCTTC. This encodes CASSLLELAGGPREQFF.

The rearrangement uses TRBV5-4 and TRBJ2-5; 7 nucleotides match TRBD1. CDR3 length: 14 amino acids. Germline V CDR1 and CDR2: SGHNT, YYREEE (reference sequence). The junction had 4 bases not matched to a gene; V was cut back by 4 bases and J by 1 base. DNA of the CDR3: TGTGCCAGCAGCCGATCAGGGGGCCAAGAGACCCAGTACTTC. Its translation is CASSRSGGQETQYF.

The chain joins TRBV9 to TRBJ2-4; D perhaps matches TRBD1 (6 bases). Germline CDR1 reads SGDLS; CDR2 reads YYNGEE. Trimming removed 4 bases at V and 1 base at J, with 18 bases between. This CDR3 has 17 amino acids. This chain's CDR3 is CASSPSGGNNAKNIQYF. CDR3 in DNA: TGTGCCAGCAGCCCAAGTGGGGGCAACAATGCCAAAAACATTCAGTACTTC.

This chain uses TRBV10-2 with TRBJ2-7, with 7 bases lining up with TRBD1. Trimming removed 5 bases from V and 2 bases from J; junction bases left unmatched: 6. Germline CDR1 is WSHSY and CDR2 is SAAADI. The CDR3 is 14 amino acids. CDR3 DNA sequence: TGCGCCAGCAGTTACCGGGACAGCGCCTACGAGCAGTACTTC. It is translated as CASSYRDSAYEQYF.